This TCR beta chain was identified in a study of human T cells and chemical hapten exposure. Across the whole study: Sensitization involved placing 2% DPC onto a 2 cm by 2 cm region of upper inner arm skin.

Each CDR3 protein is one row after TCRdb ran MiXCR on the RACE reads. The data show fewer than 85,000 distinct CDR3 sequences, roughly a tenth seen once. Documented time point: patch test 2, 6 weeks after DPC sensitization. Treatment noted: therapeutic diphenylcyclopropenone sensitization with weekly scalp DPC. CDR3 length: 13 amino acids. The V end lost 0 bases, the J end lost 7 bases, and 9 bases lay between the germline ends. The germline V gene encodes CDR1 KGHDR and CDR2 SFDVKD. This receptor was obtained from a woman aged 25 to 39 with alopecia areata. Some clones in this sample may be carry-over from other donors' samples. The J gene is TRBJ2-7, the V gene TRBV24-1; tentatively, D is TRBD2 (5 bases). The sequencing used whole blood, collected in connection with sensitization to the hapten diphenylcyclopropenone (DPC). For the CDR3, the DNA is TGTGCCACCAGTGATTTGGCATCGGGGGAGCAGTACTTC. It codes for CATSDLASGEQYF.